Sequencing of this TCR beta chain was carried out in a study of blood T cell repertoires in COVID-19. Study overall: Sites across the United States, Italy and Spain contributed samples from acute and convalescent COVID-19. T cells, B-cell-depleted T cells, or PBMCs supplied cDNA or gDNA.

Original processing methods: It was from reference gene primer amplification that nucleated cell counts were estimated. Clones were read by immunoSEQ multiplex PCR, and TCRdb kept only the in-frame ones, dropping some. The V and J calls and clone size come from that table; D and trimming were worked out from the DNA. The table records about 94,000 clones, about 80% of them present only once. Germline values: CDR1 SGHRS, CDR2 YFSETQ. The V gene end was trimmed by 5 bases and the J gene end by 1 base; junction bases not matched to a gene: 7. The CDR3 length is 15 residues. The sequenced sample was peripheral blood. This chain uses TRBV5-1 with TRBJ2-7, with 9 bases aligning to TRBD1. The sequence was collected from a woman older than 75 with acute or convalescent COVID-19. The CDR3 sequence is CASRALTGGSYEQYF. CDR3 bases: TGCGCCAGCAGGGCATTGACAGGGGGGTCCTACGAGCAGTACTTC.